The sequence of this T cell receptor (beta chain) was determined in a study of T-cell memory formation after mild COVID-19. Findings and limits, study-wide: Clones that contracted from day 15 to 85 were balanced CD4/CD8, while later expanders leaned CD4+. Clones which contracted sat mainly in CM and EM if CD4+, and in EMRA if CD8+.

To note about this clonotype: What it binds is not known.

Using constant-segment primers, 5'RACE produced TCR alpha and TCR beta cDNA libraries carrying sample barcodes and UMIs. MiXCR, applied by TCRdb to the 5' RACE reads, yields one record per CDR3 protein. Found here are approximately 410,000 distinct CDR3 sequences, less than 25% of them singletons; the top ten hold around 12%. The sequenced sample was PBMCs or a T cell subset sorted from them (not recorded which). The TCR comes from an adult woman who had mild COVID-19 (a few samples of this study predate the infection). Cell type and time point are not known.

CDR3 sequence reads: CASSPGTHSDTQYF. CDR3 in DNA: TGCGCCAGCAGCCCCGGGACTCACTCAGATACGCAGTATTTT. The chain uses TRBV5-1 and TRBJ2-3; a possible D gene is TRBD2 (6 bases). V was shortened by 4 bases and J by 4 bases, with 13 bases between the two germline ends. From germline, CDR1 is SGHRS and CDR2 YFSETQ. The CDR3 runs 14 residues.